The clone carrying this TCR beta chain appeared a few times. Antigen unknown. Primers targeted 54 TRBV and 13 TRBJ segments. Assay: immunoSEQ multiplex PCR; the TCRdb copy retains only in-frame clones and omits some. The profile covers fewer than 75,000 clones, with around three quarters appearing a single time and 1.5% to 2% taken by the ten largest. This specimen belongs to a study of T cell repertoires and HLA-DP antigens. Study overall: DNA input averaged approximately 230 ng in sorted CD137+CD4+ and around 1.2 ug in pre-culture CD4+.

CDR1 and CDR2 from the germline V gene are MNHEY and SMNVEV (reference sequence). The CDR3 has 14 residues. Trimming took off 6 bases at V and 0 bases at J, with 8 bases between the two ends. Study results and caveats: Naive and memory CD4+ repertoires were not analysed separately. Against one allele, clones undetected before culture averaged approximately 35%; against the other, roughly 51%.

The sequenced sample was CD4+ T cells from PBMCs. This clonotype was sampled from a man aged 60-69 years in good health and CMV-seronegative. The chain recombines TRBV27 with TRBJ2-2, with D hard to call. CDR3 sequence: CASRYQPNTGELFF. The DNA of the CDR3 is TGTGCCAGCAGATACCAGCCGAACACCGGGGAGCTGTTTTTT.